Following are 7 T cell receptor beta chains from one sample sequenced in a study of shared clonotypes between healthy human individuals (dated by TCRdb to 2020 to 2022). Library prep was done by the immunoSEQ multiplex PCR assay. TCRdb stores this immuneACCESS table with in-frame sequences only. Part of the clones is absent; in the studies checked, under half of the shortfall reflects unresolved V genes, and no reason is known for the rest. The sample table holds 450,000 to 500,000 clones, of which 70% to 80% were seen once. The ten most abundant clones make up 12% of the sample. The specimen was PBMCs. Receptor source: a woman in her 40s in good health. Some clones in this sample may be carry-over from other donors' samples.

This clone showed up just a few times. This chain uses TRBV5-4 with TRBJ2-7; TRBD1 agrees at 10 bases. Germline V gives CDR1 SGHNT, CDR2 YYREEE (reference sequence). V was clipped by 3 bases and J by 2 bases; unmatched bases: 8. CDR3 size: 16 residues. Here the CDR3 reads CASSSSAGQGTYEQYF. CDR3 nucleotides: TGTGCCAGCAGCTCGAGCGCGGGACAGGGGACCTACGAGCAGTACTTC.

The chain is built from TRBV2 and TRBJ2-4; D not certain. This CDR3 is 15 amino acids long. Germline CDR1 is SNHLY and CDR2 is FYNNEI. Trimming removed 6 bases at V and 9 bases at J, with 21 bases between. The CDR3 coding sequence is TGTGCCAGCAGCCCGAATCGGGCTCCCGGTCGCATTCAGTACTTC. Amino acids: CASSPNRAPGRIQYF. The full variable domain, rest sourced from reference TRBV2 and TRBJ2-4, is EPEVTQTPSHQVTQMGQEVILRCVPISNHLYFYWYRQILGQKVEFLVSFYNNEISEKSEIFDDQFSVERPDGSNFTLKIRSTKLEDSAMYFCASSPNRAPGRIQYFGAGTRLSVL.

The chain carries TRBV20-1 and TRBJ2-3, with D unresolved. Trimming took off 4 bases at V and 6 bases at J, with 8 bases between the two ends. This CDR3 has 11 residues. Germline V gene lookup returns CDR1 DFQATT and CDR2 SNEGSKA (reference sequence). As DNA, the CDR3 is TGCAGTGCTAAGGGTAGGGATACGCAGTATTTT. This sequence encodes CSAKGRDTQYF.

This chain connects TRBV5-1 to TRBJ1-2, with 7 positions matching TRBD1. CDR3 length: 14 residues. The germline gives CDR1 SGHRS, CDR2 YFSETQ. Losses at the gene ends were 2 bases for V and 7 bases for J; bases not matched to a gene: 8. CDR3 sequence (DNA): TGCGCCAGCAGCTTCAACCAGGGGGAAGGTGGCTACACCTTC. This codes for CASSFNQGEGGYTF.

As regards this clone: One junction end disagrees with the germline gene, perhaps due to a read error. The chain carries TRBV7-7 and TRBJ2-2; a possible D gene is TRBD1 (6 bases). This CDR3 comprises 15 residues. Germline assignment: CDR1 SSHAT and CDR2 FNYEAQ (reference sequence). The CDR3 is CASSLRTDNTGELFF. The CDR3 coding sequence is TGTGCTAGCAGCTTAAGGACAGACAACACCGGGGAGCTGTTTTTT.

The rearrangement uses TRBV5-1 and TRBJ2-6, with D possibly matching TRBD2 (5 bases). The CDR3 loop spans 15 amino acids. Germline V gene sequence: CDR1 SGHRS, CDR2 YFSETQ. Trimming removed 4 bases at V and 1 base at J, with 9 bases between. The CDR3 region has the DNA TGCGCCAGCAGCCCTACGGGGTCTGGGGCCAACGTCCTGACTTTC. It specifies CASSPTGSGANVLTF.

The chain joins TRBV5-1 to TRBJ2-1; D unresolved. Per germline, CDR1 SGHRS and CDR2 YFSETQ. The CDR3 length is 13 residues. V was shortened by 2 bases and J by 1 base, with 4 bases between the two germline ends. The CDR3 bases are TGCGCCAGCAGCTTAGAGTCCTACAATGAGCAGTTCTTC. This gives the protein CASSLESYNEQFF.